The 5 T cell receptor beta chains below all came from one sample that was sequenced in a study of tissue T cells after allogeneic stem cell transplantation. The repertoire was sequenced with immunoSEQ multiplex PCR; TCRdb's copy has only in-frame clones and lacks some. The table has 48,000 or so clones, over 65% seen once. The sequencing input was sorted cells pooled from one or two spleens. The receptors originated from a pool of C57BL/6 mice in good health.

On this clone: Gene labels here are mouse ones. The read terminates 1 residue before the CDR3 end, so the remaining end is supplied by the germline J gene. The chain is built from TRBV3 and TRBJ1-4; 8 bases are shared with TRBD1. This CDR3 is 14 amino acids long. J was trimmed by 6 bases and V by 5 bases; bases with no gene match: 5. From germline, CDR1 is SNHLY and CDR2 FYNGKV (reference sequence). CDR3 bases read: TGTGCCAGCAGCCCCCAGGGGGCTGACGAAAGATTATTT. Protein product: CASSPQGADERLF. The complete CDR3 sequence is CASSPQGADERLFF.

Regarding this clone: The genes are named according to mouse. The read ends 1 residue early relative to the CDR3; the germline J gene fills the gap. The rearrangement links TRBV15 to TRBJ2-1; possible D gene TRBD1, 7 bases. V lost 1 base and J 5 bases, leaving 9 bases between the germline ends. The CDR3 contains 14 residues. Per the germline V gene, CDR1 is SGHND and CDR2 is FRSKSL. CDR3 sequence: CASSLEGADAEQFF. The part of the CDR3 DNA that was read is TGTGCCAGCAGTTTAGAGGGGGCGGATGCTGAGCAGTTC.

Notes on this clone: Genes and germline are mouse. The observed sequence ends 1 residue before the CDR3 terminus, with the missing tail filled in from the germline J gene. This chain uses TRBV13-2 with TRBJ1-1; a possible D gene is TRBD1 (6 bases). Trimming removed 3 bases from V and 0 bases from J, with 9 bases in between. Germline CDR1 reads NNHNN; CDR2 reads SYGAGS (reference sequence). The CDR3 has 14 amino acids. The sequenced CDR3 bases are TGTGCCAGCGGTGCCGGGACAACAAACACAGAAGTCTTC. Protein: CASGAGTTNTEVF. The whole CDR3 reads CASGAGTTNTEVFF.

On this clone itself: Mouse germline and gene names are used. The CDR3 is cut off 1 residue early in the read; its end comes from the germline J gene. The J gene is TRBJ1-2, the V gene TRBV20, with D hard to call. Per germline, CDR1 GFQATS and CDR2 STVNSAI. CDR3 length: 11 amino acids. V lost 5 bases, J lost 2 bases, and 6 bases lay in between. The sequenced CDR3 bases are TGTGGTGCTGGCAGTAACTCCGACTACACC. Protein: CGAGSNSDYT. The CDR3 in full is CGAGSNSDYTF.

Worth noting for this clone: Any gene name here is a mouse gene name. Read sequence stops 1 residue before the CDR3 end, and the germline J gene provides the missing end. The chain carries TRBV2 and TRBJ2-4, with TRBD2 as a possible D gene (6 bases). The CDR3 length is 16 residues. V lost 2 bases to trimming and J lost 0 bases, with 12 bases between them. The germline V gene has CDR1 LGHNA and CDR2 YSYQKL. This chain's CDR3 is CASSQTGTTSQNTLYF. The sequenced CDR3 bases are TGTGCCAGCAGCCAAACCGGGACTACTAGTCAAAACACCTTGTAC.